A single sample is the source of the 13 T cell receptor beta chains below, sequenced in a study of control samples from healthy donors and cancer patients. Produced via immunoSEQ multiplex PCR; TCRdb's table is partial and in-frame only. The table includes 50,000 or so clones, around 95% detected once. Sequencing was done on a sample of blood. The receptors derive from a woman between 18 and 29 years old in good health.

The rearrangement uses TRBV28 and TRBJ1-2; 7 bases align to TRBD1. The CDR3 length is 13 residues. The ends lost 7 bases at V and 3 bases at J; junction bases unmatched: 5. The germline gives CDR1 MDHEN, CDR2 SYDVKM. In DNA, the CDR3 is TGTGCCAGCATAGGTGACAGGGACTATGGCTACACCTTC. This encodes CASIGDRDYGYTF.

The rearrangement joins TRBV5-1 to TRBJ2-5, with D uncertain. Germline V gene data show CDR1 as SGHRS and CDR2 as YFSETQ. The CDR3 extends over 14 amino acids. V was cut by 4 bases and J by 4 bases, with 14 bases left in between. The CDR3 loop reads CASSPGGVVETQYF. The CDR3, as DNA: TGCGCCAGCAGCCCGGGTGGGGTGGTAGAGACCCAGTACTTC.

This chain uses TRBV14 with TRBJ1-1; D is uncertain. V was pared by 7 bases and J by 5 bases, with 23 bases between. Looked up from germline, CDR1 is SGHDN and CDR2 is FVKESK. The CDR3 spans 16 residues. The CDR3 region has the DNA TGTGCCAGCAAAGAAGCGAGTGGGAGGGAGCAAACTGAAGCTTTCTTT. Protein sequence: CASKEASGREQTEAFF.

The chain has TRBV19 and TRBJ1-6, with D perhaps matching TRBD1 (5 bases). V was shortened by 6 bases and J by 0 bases, with 15 bases between the two germline ends. This CDR3 is 17 amino acids long. CDR1 is LNHDA and CDR2 is SQIVND in the germline V gene (reference sequence). For the CDR3, the DNA is TGTGCCAGTAGGAGAGACTGGGGCCGCTCCTATAATTCACCCCTCCACTTT. Amino acids: CASRRDWGRSYNSPLHF.

The genes are TRBV28 and TRBJ2-3; D gene ambiguous. This CDR3 has 18 residues. Trimming took 5 bases from V and 0 from J, leaving 21 bases between them. Germline V gene data show CDR1 as MDHEN and CDR2 as SYDVKM. The CDR3 DNA sequence: TGTGCCAGCAGTCCCCCCCCGGGTATTGCAACTAGCACAGATACGCAGTATTTT. Translated: CASSPPPGIATSTDTQYF.

The chain combines TRBV25-1 with TRBJ2-1, with a weak D call TRBD1 (6 bases). This CDR3 has 11 amino acids. From germline, CDR1 is MGHDK and CDR2 SYGVNS. Trimming took 8 bases from V and 10 from J, leaving 12 bases between them. As DNA, the CDR3 is TGTGCCAGCGGCCTGAGGGGGGAGCAGTTCTTC. Protein sequence: CASGLRGEQFF.

The rearrangement joins TRBV7-3 to TRBJ2-2; 7 bases align to TRBD1. The ends lost 5 bases at V and 10 bases at J; junction bases unmatched: 4. Germline lookup yields CDR1 SGHTA and CDR2 FQGTGA. There are 12 residues in the CDR3. CDR3 loop: CASSQTGLELFF. The DNA of the CDR3 is TGTGCCAGCAGCCAGACAGGGTTGGAGCTGTTTTTT.

The genes are TRBV5-6 and TRBJ1-5, with a tentative D call TRBD1 (6 bases). The CDR3 runs to 15 residues. Germline V gene lookup returns CDR1 SGHDT and CDR2 YYEEEE. Trimming took 2 bases from V and 3 from J, leaving 12 bases between them. The DNA of the CDR3 is TGTGCCAGCAGCTTCCAGAGGGGGGCCAATCAGCCCCAGCATTTT. It translates to CASSFQRGANQPQHF.

The V gene is TRBV7-2, the J gene TRBJ2-4, with no clear D. CDR3 size: 12 residues. Germline V gene data show CDR1 as SGHTA and CDR2 as FQGNSA. Trimming cost V 5 bases and J 7 bases, with 9 bases left between them. CDR3 loop: CASSASPNIQYF. The CDR3 region has the DNA TGTGCCAGCAGCGCCTCCCCTAACATTCAGTACTTC.

The chain has TRBV3-1 (or the pseudogene TRBV3-2) and TRBJ1-2, with D perhaps matching TRBD1 (5 bases). V was pared by 4 bases and J by 3 bases, with 15 bases between. The germline V gene encodes CDR1 LGHDT and CDR2 YNNKEL (reference sequence). The CDR3 length is 15 residues. CDR3 nucleotide sequence: TGTGCCAGCAGCCCGAAGGGGATTGGGGACTATGGCTACACCTTC. Translated: CASSPKGIGDYGYTF.

V gene TRBV28 combines with J gene TRBJ1-2; D may be TRBD1 (5 bases). Germline assignment: CDR1 MDHEN and CDR2 SYDVKM. The CDR3 loop spans 14 amino acids. V was shortened by 6 bases and J by 8 bases, with 19 bases between the two germline ends. The CDR3 reads CASRTPGQGLGYTF. The CDR3 DNA sequence: TGTGCCAGCAGGACCCCAGGGCAGGGACTAGGCTACACCTTC.

J is TRBJ2-5 and V is TRBV7-2, with 11 bases lining up with TRBD2. There are 15 residues in the CDR3. Germline CDR1 and CDR2: SGHTA and FQGNSA. V lost 10 bases to trimming and J lost 4 bases; unmatched junction nucleotides: 11. The CDR3 loop is CATGGTSGGGETQYF. DNA for the CDR3: TGTGCCACTGGAGGAACTAGCGGGGGTGGAGAGACCCAGTACTTC.

The chain uses TRBV6-2 or TRBV6-3 and TRBJ2-1; D possibly corresponds to TRBD2 (5 bases). This CDR3 region has 15 residues. V lost 6 bases to trimming and J lost 3 bases, with 15 bases between them. Germline V gene sequence: CDR1 MNHEY, CDR2 SVGEGT. The CDR3 bases are TGTGCCAGCAGCATTGTAGGAGGCCTCTACAATGAGCAGTTCTTC. Translating gives CASSIVGGLYNEQFF.